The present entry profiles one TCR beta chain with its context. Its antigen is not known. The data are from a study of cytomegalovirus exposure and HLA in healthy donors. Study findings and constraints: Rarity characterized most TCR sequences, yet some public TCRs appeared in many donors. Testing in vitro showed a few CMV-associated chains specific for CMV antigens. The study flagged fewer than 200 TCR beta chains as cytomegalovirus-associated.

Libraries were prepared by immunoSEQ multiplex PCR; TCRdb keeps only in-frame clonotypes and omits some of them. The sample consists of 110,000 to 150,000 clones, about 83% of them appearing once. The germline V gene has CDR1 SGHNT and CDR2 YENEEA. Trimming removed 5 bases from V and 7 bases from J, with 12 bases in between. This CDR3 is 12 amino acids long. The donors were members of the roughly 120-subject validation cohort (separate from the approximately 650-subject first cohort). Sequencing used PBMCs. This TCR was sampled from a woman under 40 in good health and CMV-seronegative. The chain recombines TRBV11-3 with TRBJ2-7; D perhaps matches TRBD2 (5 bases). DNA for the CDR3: TGTGCCAGCAGCCTGCGGACGGGAGAGCAGTACTTC. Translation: CASSLRTGEQYF.